This TCR beta chain was profiled in a study of T cells in localized non-small cell lung cancer. Clones were read by immunoSEQ multiplex PCR, and TCRdb kept only the in-frame ones, dropping some. This sample carries under 150,000 clones, about 90% of them seen once, and the ten largest clones take over 1.5%. The CDR3 runs 15 residues. V shed 6 bases and J 5 bases; nucleotides not matched to a gene: 8. CDR1 LGHNT and CDR2 FRNRAP come from the germline V gene. This clonotype was sampled from a female donor at least 60 years old with stage I lung adenocarcinoma. The chain couples TRBV12-5 to TRBJ2-5, with TRBD1 matching over 11 bases. The specimen comprised peripheral blood, sampled before any cancer treatment. The CDR3 spells CASGPGQGVSETQYF. The DNA of the CDR3 is TGTGCTAGTGGACCGGGACAGGGGGTTTCCGAGACCCAGTACTTC.